This paragraph reports one T cell receptor (beta chain). The antigen this receptor binds is unknown. Base qualities are not provided; no much larger clone lies one nucleotide away. The sample belongs to a study of T cell changes during pregnancy in multiple sclerosis (dated 2019 in TCRdb). As for the study more broadly: The study examined how the T cell repertoire changed over the course of pregnancy in women with multiple sclerosis.

Libraries were prepared through the immunoSEQ multiplex PCR assay. Drawn from immuneACCESS, this table holds only the in-frame rearrangements with V and J called that TCRdb kept. Clones are partly lost; checked studies trace under half to an unresolved V gene and leave the rest unexplained. The table for this sample lists approximately 48,000 clones; 90% to 95% of them were counted only once. The ten largest clones represent around 5.5% of the sample. As encoded in the germline V gene (reference sequence), CDR1 is MNHEY while CDR2 is SMNVEV. The CDR3 holds 13 amino acids from the cysteine to the phenylalanine. Only CDR3 DNA is held: 39 bases, read in frame from base 1. The germline V end is reduced by 4 bases and the J end by 5 bases; junction bases left unmatched: 1.

Sample: CD8+ T cells from peripheral blood mononuclear cells, taken before pregnancy. The V and J genes are TRBV27 and TRBJ1-1, and 10 bases in between align with TRBD1. This clonotype originated in a female donor with multiple sclerosis, enrolled in a pregnancy study. The CDR3 sequence is CASSWTGGTEAFF. The nucleotides read TGTGCCAGCAGTTGGACAGGGGGTACTGAAGCTTTCTTT.